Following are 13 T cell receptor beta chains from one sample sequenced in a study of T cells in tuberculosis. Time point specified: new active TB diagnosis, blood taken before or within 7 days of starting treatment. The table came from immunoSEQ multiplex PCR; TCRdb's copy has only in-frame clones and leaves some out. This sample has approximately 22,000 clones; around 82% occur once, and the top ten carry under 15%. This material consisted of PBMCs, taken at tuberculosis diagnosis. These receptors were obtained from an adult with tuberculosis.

For the CDR3, the DNA is TGTGCCATCAGTGACAGGCTGAACACTGAAGCTTTCTTT. Its protein is CAISDRLNTEAFF. This rearrangement joins TRBV10-3 to TRBJ1-1; D unclear. CDR1 is ENHRY, CDR2 SYGVKD, per germline. Trimming took 3 bases from V and 0 from J, leaving 5 bases between them. This CDR3 spans 13 amino acids.

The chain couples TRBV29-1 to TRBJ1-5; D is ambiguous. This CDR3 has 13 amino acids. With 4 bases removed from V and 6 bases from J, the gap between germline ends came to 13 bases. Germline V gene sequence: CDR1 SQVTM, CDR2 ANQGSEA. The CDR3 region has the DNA TGCAGCGTTGGGGGAGGGTTGGGTCAGCCCCAGCATTTT. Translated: CSVGGGLGQPQHF.

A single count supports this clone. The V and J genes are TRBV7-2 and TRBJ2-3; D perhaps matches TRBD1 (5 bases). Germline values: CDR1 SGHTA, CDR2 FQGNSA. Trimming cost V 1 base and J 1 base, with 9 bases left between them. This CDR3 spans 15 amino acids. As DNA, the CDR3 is TGTGCCAGCAGCTTAGATTTGGGGCGCACAGATACGCAGTATTTT. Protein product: CASSLDLGRTDTQYF.

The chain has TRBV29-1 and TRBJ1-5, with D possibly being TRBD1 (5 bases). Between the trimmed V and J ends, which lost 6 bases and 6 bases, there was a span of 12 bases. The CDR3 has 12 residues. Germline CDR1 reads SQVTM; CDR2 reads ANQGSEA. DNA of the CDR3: TGCAGCGTGGGGGGGGATTCTCAGCCCCAGCATTTT. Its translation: CSVGGDSQPQHF.

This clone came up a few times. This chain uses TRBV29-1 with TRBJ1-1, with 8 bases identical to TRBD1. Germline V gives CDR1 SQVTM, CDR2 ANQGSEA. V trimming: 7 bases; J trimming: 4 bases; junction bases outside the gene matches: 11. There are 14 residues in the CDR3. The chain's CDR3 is CSAAIRGRGTEAFF. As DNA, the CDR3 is TGCAGCGCCGCGATCAGGGGGCGAGGCACTGAAGCTTTCTTT.

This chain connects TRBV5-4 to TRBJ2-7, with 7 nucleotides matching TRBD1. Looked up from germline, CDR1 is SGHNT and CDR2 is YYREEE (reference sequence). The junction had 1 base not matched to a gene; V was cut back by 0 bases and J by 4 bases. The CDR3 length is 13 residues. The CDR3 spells CASSLEQGYEQYF. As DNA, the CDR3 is TGTGCCAGCAGCTTGGAACAGGGGTACGAGCAGTACTTC.

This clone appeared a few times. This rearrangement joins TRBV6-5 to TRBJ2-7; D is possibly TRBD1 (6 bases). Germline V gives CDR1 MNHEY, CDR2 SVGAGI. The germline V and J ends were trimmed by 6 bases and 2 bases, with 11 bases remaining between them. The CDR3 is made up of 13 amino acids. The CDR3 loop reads CASRSGQPYEQYF. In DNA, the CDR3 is TGTGCCAGCAGATCCGGACAGCCCTACGAGCAGTACTTC.

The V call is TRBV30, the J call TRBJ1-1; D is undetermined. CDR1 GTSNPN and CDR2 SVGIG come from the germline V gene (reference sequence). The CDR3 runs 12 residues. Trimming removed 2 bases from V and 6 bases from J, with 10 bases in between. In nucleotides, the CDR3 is TGTGCCTGGAGTACCCGGAGGGCTGAAGCTTTCTTT. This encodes CAWSTRRAEAFF.

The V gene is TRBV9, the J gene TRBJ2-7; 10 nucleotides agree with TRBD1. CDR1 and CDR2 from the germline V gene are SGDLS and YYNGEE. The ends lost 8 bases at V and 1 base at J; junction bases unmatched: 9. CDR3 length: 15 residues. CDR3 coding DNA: TGTGCCAGGAGGAGACAGGGGGCCCTTTCCTACGAGCAGTACTTC. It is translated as CARRRQGALSYEQYF.

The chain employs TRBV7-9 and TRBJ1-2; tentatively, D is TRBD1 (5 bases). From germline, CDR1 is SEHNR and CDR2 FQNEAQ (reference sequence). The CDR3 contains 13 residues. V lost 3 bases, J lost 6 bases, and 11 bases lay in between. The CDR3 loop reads CASSFGTGDGYTF. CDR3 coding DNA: TGTGCCAGCAGCTTCGGTACGGGGGATGGCTACACCTTC.

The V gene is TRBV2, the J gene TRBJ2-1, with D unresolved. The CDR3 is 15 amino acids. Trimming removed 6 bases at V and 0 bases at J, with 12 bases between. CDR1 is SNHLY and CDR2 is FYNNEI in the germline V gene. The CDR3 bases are TGTGCCAGCAGATCCGCCTCCAGCTCCTACAATGAGCAGTTCTTC. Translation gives CASRSASSSYNEQFF.

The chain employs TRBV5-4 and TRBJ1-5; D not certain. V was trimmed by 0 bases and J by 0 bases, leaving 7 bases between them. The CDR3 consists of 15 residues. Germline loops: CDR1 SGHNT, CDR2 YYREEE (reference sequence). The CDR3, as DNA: TGTGCCAGCAGCTTGGGCGGGAATAGCAATCAGCCCCAGCATTTT. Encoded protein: CASSLGGNSNQPQHF. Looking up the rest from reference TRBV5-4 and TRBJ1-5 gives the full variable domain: ETGVTQSPTHLIKTRGQQVTLRCSSQSGHNTVSWYQQALGQGPQFIFQYYREEENGRGNFPPRFSGLQFPNYSSELNVNALELDDSALYLCASSLGGNSNQPQHFGDGTRLSIL.

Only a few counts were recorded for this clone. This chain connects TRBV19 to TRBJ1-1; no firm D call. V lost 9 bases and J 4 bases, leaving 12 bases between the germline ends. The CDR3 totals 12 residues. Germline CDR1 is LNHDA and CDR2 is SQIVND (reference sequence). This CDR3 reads CASSVATTEAFF. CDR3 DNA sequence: TGTGCCAGCTCCGTAGCTACCACTGAAGCTTTCTTT.